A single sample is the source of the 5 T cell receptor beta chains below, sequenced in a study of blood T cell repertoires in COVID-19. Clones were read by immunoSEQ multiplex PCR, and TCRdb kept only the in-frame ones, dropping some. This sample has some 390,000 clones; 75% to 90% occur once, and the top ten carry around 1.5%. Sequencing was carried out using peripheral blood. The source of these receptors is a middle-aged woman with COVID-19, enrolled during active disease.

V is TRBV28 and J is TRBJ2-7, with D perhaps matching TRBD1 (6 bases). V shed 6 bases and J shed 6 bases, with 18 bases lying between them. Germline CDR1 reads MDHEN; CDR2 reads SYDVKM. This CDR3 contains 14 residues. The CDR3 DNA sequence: TGTGCCAGCAGCCCGGACAGCCGGGCGGCCGAGCAGTACTTC. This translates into CASSPDSRAAEQYF.

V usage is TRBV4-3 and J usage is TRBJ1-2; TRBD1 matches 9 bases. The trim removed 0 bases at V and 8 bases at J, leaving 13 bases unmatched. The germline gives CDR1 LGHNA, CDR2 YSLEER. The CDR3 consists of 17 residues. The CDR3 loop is CASSQDRGDGQGRGYTF. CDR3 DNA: TGCGCCAGCAGCCAAGATAGGGGAGATGGACAGGGGCGCGGCTACACCTTC.

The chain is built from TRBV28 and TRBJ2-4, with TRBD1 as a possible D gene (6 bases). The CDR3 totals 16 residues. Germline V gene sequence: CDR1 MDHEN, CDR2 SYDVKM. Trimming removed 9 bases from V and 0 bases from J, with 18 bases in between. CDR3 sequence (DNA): TGTGCCAGTAAACAGGGATTCTCACTAGCCAAAAACATTCAGTACTTC. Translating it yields CASKQGFSLAKNIQYF. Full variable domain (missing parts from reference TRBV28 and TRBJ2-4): DVKVTQSSRYLVKRTGEKVFLECVQDMDHENMFWYRQDPGLGLRLIYFSYDVKMKEKGDIPEGYSVSREKKERFSLILESASTNQTSMYLCASKQGFSLAKNIQYFGAGTRLSVL.

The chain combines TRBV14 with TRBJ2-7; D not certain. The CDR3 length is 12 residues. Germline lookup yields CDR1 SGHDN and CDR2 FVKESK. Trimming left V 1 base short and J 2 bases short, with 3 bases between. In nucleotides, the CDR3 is TGTGCCAGCAGCCAAGCAACCTACGAGCAGTACTTC. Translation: CASSQATYEQYF.

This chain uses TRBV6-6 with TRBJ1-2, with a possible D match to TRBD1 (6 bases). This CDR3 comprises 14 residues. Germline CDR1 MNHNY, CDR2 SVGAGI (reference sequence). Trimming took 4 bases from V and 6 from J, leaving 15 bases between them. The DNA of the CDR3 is TGTGCCAGCAGTTTTGACAGGTTGTTGGATGGCTACACCTTC. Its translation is CASSFDRLLDGYTF.